These 9 T cell receptor beta chains were sequenced from one sample in a study of OX40 agonist ivuxolimab in advanced cancers. The data were produced by immunoSEQ multiplex PCR, yet TCRdb's version contains in-frame clones alone and is incomplete. The sample records roughly 56,000 clones, 86% being singletons. Source: CD4+ or CD8+ T cells sorted from blood, taken in a trial of the OX40 agonist ivuxolimab. The source is an adult with an advanced solid tumor such as melanoma, head and neck, liver or kidney cancer.

This chain links TRBV28 with TRBJ1-3; TRBD1 is a possible D gene (5 bases). The CDR3 length is 14 residues. Trimming left V 7 bases short and J 4 bases short, with 14 bases between. The germline gives CDR1 MDHEN, CDR2 SYDVKM. This CDR3 reads CASIHGGEGNTIYF. The DNA of the CDR3 is TGTGCCAGCATCCATGGGGGGGAAGGAAACACCATATATTTT.

The chain has TRBV21-1 and TRBJ1-1. TRBV21-1 is tagged as a pseudogene. CDR3 size: 14 residues. CDR3 in amino acids: CASSKEQGGVEAFF. CDR3 bases: TGTGCCAGCAGCAAAGAGCAGGGAGGCGTCGAAGCTTTCTTT.

The CDR3 is CASKIFSRDDEQYF. CDR3 bases: TGTGCCAGCAAAATTTTCTCTAGGGATGACGAGCAGTACTTC. The chain is built from TRBV21-1 and TRBJ2-7. TRBV21-1 is a known pseudogene. CDR3 size: 14 residues.

The gene calls are TRBV9 and TRBJ1-6; 7 bases map to TRBD1. The CDR3 sequence is 16 residues long. The germline CDR1 and CDR2 sequences are SGDLS and YYNGEE. V gave up 3 bases and J gave up 6 bases; unmatched junction bases: 9. CDR3 sequence (DNA): TGTGCCAGCAGCGCAGAACAGGGGACTCTTAATTCACCCCTCCACTTT. Translation gives CASSAEQGTLNSPLHF.

This clone was observed a single time. The chain combines TRBV6-1 with TRBJ2-5; unclear D gene. The germline V gene encodes CDR1 MNHNS and CDR2 SASEGT. The CDR3 loop spans 11 amino acids. V lost 3 bases to trimming and J lost 13 bases, with 12 bases between them. CDR3 sequence: CASSEMVRWYF. As DNA, the CDR3 is TGTGCCAGCAGTGAGATGGTCAGGTGGTACTTC.

V is TRBV6-5 and J is TRBJ1-1, with D unresolved. The CDR3 is 12 residues long. CDR1 and CDR2 (germline): MNHEY, SVGAGI. V lost 5 bases and J 2 bases, leaving 6 bases between the germline ends. For the CDR3, the DNA is TGTGCCAGCAGTAGACAAAACACTGAAGCTTTCTTT. Encoded protein: CASSRQNTEAFF.

The genes are TRBV7-2 and TRBJ2-5; no definite D call. Germline V gene data show CDR1 as SGHTA and CDR2 as FQGNSA. The CDR3 is 12 residues long. Trimming took off 5 bases at V and 5 bases at J, with 9 bases between the two ends. The CDR3 loop reads CASSPNQETQYF. CDR3 in DNA: TGTGCCAGCAGCCCAAATCAGGAGACCCAGTACTTC.

The chain couples TRBV28 to TRBJ1-6; D call uncertain. The CDR3 spans 14 residues. The V gene's germline CDR1 is MDHEN and CDR2 SYDVKM. Trimming shortened V by 6 bases and J by 2 bases, and 8 bases separated the two germline ends. Written as DNA, the CDR3 is TGTGCCAGCAGGGGAGGGACCTATAATTCACCCCTCCACTTT. Translation: CASRGGTYNSPLHF.

This chain links TRBV15 with TRBJ2-4; D ambiguous. CDR3 size: 16 residues. The V end was cut by 1 base, the J end by 0 bases, with 10 bases between. Germline loops: CDR1 LNHNV, CDR2 YYDKDF (reference sequence). CDR3 nucleotide sequence: TGTGCCACCAGCAGAGTGGCGTCGATAGCCAAAAACATTCAGTACTTC. Residues: CATSRVASIAKNIQYF.